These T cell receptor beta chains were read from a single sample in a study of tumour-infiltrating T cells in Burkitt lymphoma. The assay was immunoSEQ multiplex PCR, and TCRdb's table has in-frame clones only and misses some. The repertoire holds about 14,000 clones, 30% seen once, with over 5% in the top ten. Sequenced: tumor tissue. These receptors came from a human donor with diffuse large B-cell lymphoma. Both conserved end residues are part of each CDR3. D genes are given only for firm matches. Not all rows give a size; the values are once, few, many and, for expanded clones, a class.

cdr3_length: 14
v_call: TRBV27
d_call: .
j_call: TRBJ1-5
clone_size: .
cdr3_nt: TGTGCCAGCAGTCCGGACAGAGCTTATCAGCCCCAGCATTTT
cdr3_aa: CASSPDRAYQPQHF

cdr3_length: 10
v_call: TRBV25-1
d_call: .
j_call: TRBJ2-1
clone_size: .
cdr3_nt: TGTGCCAGCAGTGGCAGTGAGCAGTTCTTC
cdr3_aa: CASSGSEQFF

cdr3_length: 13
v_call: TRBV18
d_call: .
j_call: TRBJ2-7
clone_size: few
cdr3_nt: TGTGCCAGCTCACCAAACGGCAACTACGAGCAGTACTTC
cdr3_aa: CASSPNGNYEQYF

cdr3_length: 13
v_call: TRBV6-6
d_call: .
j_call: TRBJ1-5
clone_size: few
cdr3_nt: TGTGCCAGCACCACACGCGGGGGGAAGCCCCAGCATTTT
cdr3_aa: CASTTRGGKPQHF

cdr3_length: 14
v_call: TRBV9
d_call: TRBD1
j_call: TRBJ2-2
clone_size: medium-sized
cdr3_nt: TGTGCCAGCAGCGTAGACAGGGGACCCGGGGAGCTGTTTTTT
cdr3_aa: CASSVDRGPGELFF

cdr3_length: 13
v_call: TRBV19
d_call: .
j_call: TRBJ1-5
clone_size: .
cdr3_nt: TGTGCCAGTAGTAATACAGGGAACCAGCCCCAGCATTTT
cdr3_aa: CASSNTGNQPQHF

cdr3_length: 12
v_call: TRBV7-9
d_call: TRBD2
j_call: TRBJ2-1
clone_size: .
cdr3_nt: TGTGCCAGCAGCGGACTAGGAGATGAGCAGTTCTTC
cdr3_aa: CASSGLGDEQFF

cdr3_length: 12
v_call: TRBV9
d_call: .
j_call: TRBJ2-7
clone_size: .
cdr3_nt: TGTGCCAGCAGCCGGGACTCCTACGAGCAGTACTTC
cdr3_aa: CASSRDSYEQYF

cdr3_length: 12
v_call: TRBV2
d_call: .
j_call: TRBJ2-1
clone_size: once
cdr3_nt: TGTGCCAGCAGTGACGCTAGAAATGAGCAGTTCTTC
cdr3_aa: CASSDARNEQFF

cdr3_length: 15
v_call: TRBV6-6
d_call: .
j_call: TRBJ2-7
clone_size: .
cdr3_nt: TGTGCCAGCAGTTACTCGGGGGGCTACTCCTACGAGCAGTACTTC
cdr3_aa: CASSYSGGYSYEQYF

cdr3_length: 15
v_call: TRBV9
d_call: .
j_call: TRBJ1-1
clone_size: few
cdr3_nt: TGTGCCAGCAGCGCAGGACGGAAACTGAACACTGAAGCTTTCTTT
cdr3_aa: CASSAGRKLNTEAFF

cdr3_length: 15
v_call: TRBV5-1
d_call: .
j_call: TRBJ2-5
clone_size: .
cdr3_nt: TGCGCCAGCAGCTCTTCGGGACGTACGCAAGAGACCCAGTACTTC
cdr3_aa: CASSSSGRTQETQYF

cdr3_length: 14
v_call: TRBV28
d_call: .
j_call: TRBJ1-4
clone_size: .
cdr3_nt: TGTGCCAGCAGTTTACGCAGGGTTCATGAAAAACTGTTTTTT
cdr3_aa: CASSLRRVHEKLFF

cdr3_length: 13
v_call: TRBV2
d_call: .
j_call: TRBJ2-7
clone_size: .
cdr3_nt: TGTGCCAGCAGTGACGACGGTCCCTACGAGCAGTACTTC
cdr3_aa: CASSDDGPYEQYF

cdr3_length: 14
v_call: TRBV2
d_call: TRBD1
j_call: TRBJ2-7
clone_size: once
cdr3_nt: TGTGCCAGCACCCGGGACAGGGAAGTCTACGAGCAGTACTTC
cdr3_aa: CASTRDREVYEQYF

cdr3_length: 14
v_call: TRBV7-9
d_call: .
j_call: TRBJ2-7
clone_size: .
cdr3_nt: TGTGCCAGCAGCCCCCCTGGGGGGATTGTCGAGCAGTACTTC
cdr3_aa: CASSPPGGIVEQYF

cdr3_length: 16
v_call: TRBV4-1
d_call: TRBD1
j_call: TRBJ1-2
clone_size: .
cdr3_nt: TGCGCCAGCAGCCTTTACCGTGGGACAGGGGTCGATGGCTACACCTTC
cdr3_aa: CASSLYRGTGVDGYTF

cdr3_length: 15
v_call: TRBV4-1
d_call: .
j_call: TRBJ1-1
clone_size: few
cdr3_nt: TGCGCCAGCAGCCAAGTACGGCACGGCAACACTGAAGCTTTCTTT
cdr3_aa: CASSQVRHGNTEAFF

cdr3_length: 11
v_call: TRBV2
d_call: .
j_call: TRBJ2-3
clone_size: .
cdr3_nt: TGTGCCAGCAGTGATCGGGATACGCAGTATTTT
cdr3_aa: CASSDRDTQYF

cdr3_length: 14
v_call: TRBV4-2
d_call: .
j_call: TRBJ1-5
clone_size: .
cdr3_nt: TGTGCCAGCAGCCAAGAATTGGGGTCTCAGCCCCAGCATTTT
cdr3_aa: CASSQELGSQPQHF

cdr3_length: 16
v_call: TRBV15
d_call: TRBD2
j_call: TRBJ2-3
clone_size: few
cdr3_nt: TGTGCCACCAGCAGAGGGGGGACTATCTACACAGATACGCAGTATTTT
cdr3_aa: CATSRGGTIYTDTQYF

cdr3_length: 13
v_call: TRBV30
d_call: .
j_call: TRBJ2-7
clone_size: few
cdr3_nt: TGTGCCTGGAGTCGTGCGTCGAATGGCGAGCAGTACTTC
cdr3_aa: CAWSRASNGEQYF

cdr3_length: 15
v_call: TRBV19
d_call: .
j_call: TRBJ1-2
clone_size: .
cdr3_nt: TGTGCCAGTAGTAACCAGAATCGAGGCAACTATGGCTACACCTTC
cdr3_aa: CASSNQNRGNYGYTF

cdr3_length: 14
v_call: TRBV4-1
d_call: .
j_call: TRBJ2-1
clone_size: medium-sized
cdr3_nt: TGCGCCAGCAGCCTTCGACTAGCCTACAATGAGCAGTTCTTC
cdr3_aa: CASSLRLAYNEQFF

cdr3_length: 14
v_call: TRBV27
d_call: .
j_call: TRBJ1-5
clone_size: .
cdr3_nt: TGTGCCAGCAGTCTCGGGACTGCGGGCCAGCCCCAGCATTTT
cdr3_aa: CASSLGTAGQPQHF

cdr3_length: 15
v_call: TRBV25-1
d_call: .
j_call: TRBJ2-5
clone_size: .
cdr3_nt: TGTGCCAGCTCTGAGGCGGCAGGGGGGCAAGAGACCCAGTACTTC
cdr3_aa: CASSEAAGGQETQYF

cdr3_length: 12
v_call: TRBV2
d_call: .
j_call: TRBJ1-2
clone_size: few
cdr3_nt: TGTGCCAGCAGTGAAGGGGGGGGTGGCTACACCTTC
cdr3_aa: CASSEGGGGYTF

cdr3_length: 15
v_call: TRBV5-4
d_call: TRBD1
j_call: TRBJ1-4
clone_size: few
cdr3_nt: TGTGCCAGCAGCAGCAGACAGGGCTCGGGCGAAAAACTGTTTTTT
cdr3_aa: CASSSRQGSGEKLFF

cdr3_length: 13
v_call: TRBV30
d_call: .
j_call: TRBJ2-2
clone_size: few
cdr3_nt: TGTGCCTGGAGAGCGGAGGGGGCCGGGGAGCTGTTTTTT
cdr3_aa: CAWRAEGAGELFF

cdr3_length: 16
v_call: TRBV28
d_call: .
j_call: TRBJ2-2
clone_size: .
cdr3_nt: TGTGCCAGTACGTATTTCGGACAGATAAACACCGGGGAGCTGTTTTTT
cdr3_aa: CASTYFGQINTGELFF

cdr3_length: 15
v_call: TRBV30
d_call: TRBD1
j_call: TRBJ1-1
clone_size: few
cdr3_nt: TGTGCCTGGGCCCTTGGGAGGGGGCGCAGGACTGAAGCTTTCTTT
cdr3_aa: CAWALGRGRRTEAFF

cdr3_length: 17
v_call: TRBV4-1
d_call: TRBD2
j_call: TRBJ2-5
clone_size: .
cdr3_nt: TGCGCCAGCAGCCAAGATGCGCCTAGCGGGAGGGGAGAGACCCAGTACTTC
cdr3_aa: CASSQDAPSGRGETQYF

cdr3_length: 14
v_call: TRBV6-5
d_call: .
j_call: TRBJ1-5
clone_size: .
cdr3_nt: TGTGCCAGCAGGGGGGGGAGTAGCAATCAGCCCCAGCATTTT
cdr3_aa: CASRGGSSNQPQHF

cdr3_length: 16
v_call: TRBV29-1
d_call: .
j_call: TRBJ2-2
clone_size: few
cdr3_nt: TGCAGCGCCATGGGGGGGGCTCGAGTTTTGACCGGGGAGCTGTTTTTT
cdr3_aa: CSAMGGARVLTGELFF

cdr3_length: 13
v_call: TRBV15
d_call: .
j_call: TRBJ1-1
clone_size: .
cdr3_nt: TGTGCCACTGGGGTTGGCAGGGACACTGAAGCTTTCTTT
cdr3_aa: CATGVGRDTEAFF

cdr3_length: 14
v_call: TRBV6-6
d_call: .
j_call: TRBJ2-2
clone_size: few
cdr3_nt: TGTGCCAGCAGCCAGGGACGATTCACCGGGGAGCTGTTTTTT
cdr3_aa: CASSQGRFTGELFF

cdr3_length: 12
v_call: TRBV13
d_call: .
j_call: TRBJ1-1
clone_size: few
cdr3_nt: TGTGCCAGCAGGCGGGGCGGCACTGAAGCTTTCTTT
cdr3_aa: CASRRGGTEAFF

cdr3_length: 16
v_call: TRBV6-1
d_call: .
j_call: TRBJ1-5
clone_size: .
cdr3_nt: TGTGCCAGCAGTGAATGGGGGCGGGCGGCAGATCAGCCCCAGCATTTT
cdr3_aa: CASSEWGRAADQPQHF

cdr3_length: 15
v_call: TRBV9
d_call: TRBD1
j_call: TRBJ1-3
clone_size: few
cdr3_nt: TGTGCCAGCAGTCCCGGGACAGGTATTGGAAACACCATATATTTT
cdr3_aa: CASSPGTGIGNTIYF

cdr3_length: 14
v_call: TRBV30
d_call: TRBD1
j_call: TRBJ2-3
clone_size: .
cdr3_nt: TGTGCCTGGAGTAGACAGGGGGCAACAGATACGCAGTATTTT
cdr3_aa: CAWSRQGATDTQYF

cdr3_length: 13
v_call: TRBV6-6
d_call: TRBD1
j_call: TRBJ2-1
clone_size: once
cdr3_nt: TGTGCCAGCAGTTTGGACAGGGGGAATGAGCAGTTCTTC
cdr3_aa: CASSLDRGNEQFF

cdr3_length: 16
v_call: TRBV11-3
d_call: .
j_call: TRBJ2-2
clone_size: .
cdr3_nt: TGTGCCAGCAGCCCCTGGGCTAGCCCGAACACCGGGGAGCTGTTTTTT
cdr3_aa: CASSPWASPNTGELFF

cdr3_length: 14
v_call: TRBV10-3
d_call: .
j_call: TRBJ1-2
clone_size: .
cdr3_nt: TGTGCCATCAGCCTCTCAGACGGCCTCTATGGCTACACCTTC
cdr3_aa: CAISLSDGLYGYTF

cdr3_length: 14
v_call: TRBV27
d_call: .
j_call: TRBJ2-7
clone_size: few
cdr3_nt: TGTGCCAGCAGTTTAGCCAGAACTTACTACGAGCAGTACTTC
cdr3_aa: CASSLARTYYEQYF

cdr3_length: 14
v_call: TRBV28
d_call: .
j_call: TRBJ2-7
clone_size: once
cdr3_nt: TGTGCCAGCAGTCCCTCGTGGGTGTCATACGAGCAGTACTTC
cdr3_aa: CASSPSWVSYEQYF

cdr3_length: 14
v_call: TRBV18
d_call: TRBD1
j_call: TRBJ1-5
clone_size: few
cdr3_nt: TGTGCCAGCTCACCCGGACAGGGGATGCAGCCCCAGCATTTT
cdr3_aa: CASSPGQGMQPQHF